These 13 T cell receptor beta chains were all obtained from the same sample, sequenced in a study of cytomegalovirus exposure and HLA in healthy donors. Vbeta (60) and Jbeta (13) primers were used in the PCR. Clones were sequenced by immunoSEQ multiplex PCR, and TCRdb holds only the in-frame ones, with some missing. The repertoire consists of around 230,000 clones, with roughly 85% occurring once and the leading ten covering about 1.7%. The sample was PBMCs. The source of these receptors is a male donor in good health and CMV-seronegative.

The chain employs TRBV4-3 and TRBJ2-2, with a possible D match to TRBD2 (6 bases). CDR3 length: 14 amino acids. V was shortened by 1 base and J by 6 bases, with 9 bases between the two germline ends. Germline CDR1 LGHNA, CDR2 YSLEER. The CDR3 DNA reads as TGCGCCAGCAGCCAAGGACTAGTGGCCGGGGAGCTGTTTTTT. It translates to CASSQGLVAGELFF.

The chain employs TRBV28 and TRBJ2-7; D is unresolved. The CDR3 contains 13 residues. From germline, CDR1 is MDHEN and CDR2 SYDVKM. The V end was cut by 3 bases, the J end by 2 bases, with 8 bases between. The CDR3 spells CASSLSSAYEQYF. In DNA, the CDR3 is TGTGCCAGCAGTTTGAGCAGCGCCTACGAGCAGTACTTC. Full variable domain (outside the CDR3, taken from reference TRBV28 and TRBJ2-7): DVKVTQSSRYLVKRTGEKVFLECVQDMDHENMFWYRQDPGLGLRLIYFSYDVKMKEKGDIPEGYSVSREKKERFSLILESASTNQTSMYLCASSLSSAYEQYFGPGTRLTVT.

This chain joins TRBV18 and TRBJ1-3, with D possibly TRBD1 on 5 matching bases. There are 16 residues in the CDR3. V gave up 3 bases and J gave up 0 bases, with 12 bases separating them. Germline V gives CDR1 KGHSH, CDR2 LQKENI. In DNA form, the CDR3 reads TGTGCCAGCTCACCGGGGCTTCCGTCCTCTGGAAACACCATATATTTT. Translation: CASSPGLPSSGNTIYF.

As for this clone: This CDR3 is also generated by other DNA sequences in the sample. CDR3 nucleotide sequence: TGTGCCAGCAGCCCAGTGTCTGGGGCCAACGTCCTGACTTTC. It specifies CASSPVSGANVLTF. The genes are TRBV11-3 and TRBJ2-6, with D uncertain. The V and J ends lost 5 bases and 1 base respectively, with 6 bases between them. Per germline, CDR1 SGHNT and CDR2 YENEEA. The CDR3 runs to 14 residues.

The rearrangement uses TRBV6-1 and TRBJ1-2; no firm D call. V was cut by 5 bases and J by 2 bases, with 15 bases left in between. CDR3 length: 15 residues. Germline V gene lookup returns CDR1 MNHNS and CDR2 SASEGT. CDR3 region: CASSHQQLPNYGYTF. In DNA, the CDR3 is TGTGCCAGCAGTCATCAACAGCTCCCGAACTATGGCTACACCTTC.

As regards this clone: Sequence at one end of the junction differs from germline and may be a read error. The chain uses TRBV7-9 and TRBJ1-1, with D unresolved. Germline V CDR1 and CDR2: SEHNR, FQNEAQ (reference sequence). CDR3 size: 15 residues. The CDR3 DNA reads TGTTCCAGCAGCAGCCACACCGGGAAGAGGACTGAAGCTTTCTTT. This gives the protein CSSSSHTGKRTEAFF.

This clone turned up a few times. The chain uses TRBV27 and TRBJ1-2; no definite D call. With 7 bases removed from V and 7 bases from J, the gap between germline ends came to 10 bases. From germline, CDR1 is MNHEY and CDR2 SMNVEV (reference sequence). The length of the CDR3 is 11 residues. The CDR3 DNA sequence: TGTGCCAGCACTCTTCCGTCTGGCTACACCTTC. This encodes CASTLPSGYTF.

The chain joins TRBV19 to TRBJ2-7; 9 bases fit TRBD1. CDR3 length equals 14 residues. Germline V gives CDR1 LNHDA, CDR2 SQIVND (reference sequence). V lost 5 bases and J lost 3; bases outside the gene matches: 5. This chain's CDR3 is CASSARDRDYEQYF. CDR3 in DNA: TGTGCCAGTAGTGCCCGGGACAGGGACTACGAGCAGTACTTC.

The V and J genes are TRBV15 and TRBJ2-2, with a tentative D call TRBD2 (6 bases). Looked up from germline, CDR1 is LNHNV and CDR2 is YYDKDF (reference sequence). The V and J ends lost 5 bases and 1 base respectively, with 11 bases between them. This CDR3 spans 15 amino acids. The CDR3 DNA reads TGTGCCACCAGCTTACGACTAGGGAACACCGGGGAGCTGTTTTTT. Its translation: CATSLRLGNTGELFF.

The gene calls are TRBV29-1 and TRBJ2-7; perhaps TRBD1 as D (5 bases). The CDR3 is 11 residues long. Per germline, CDR1 SQVTM and CDR2 ANQGSEA. V was cut by 4 bases and J by 4 bases, with 8 bases left in between. The CDR3: CSVGREYEQYF. The CDR3 bases are TGCAGCGTTGGCAGGGAATACGAGCAGTACTTC.

The chain combines TRBV13 with TRBJ2-7; 10 bases map to TRBD1. Trimming cost V 6 bases and J 1 base; bases outside gene matches: 6. Germline V gives CDR1 PRHDT, CDR2 FYEKMQ (reference sequence). This CDR3 contains 15 residues. The chain's CDR3 is CASSLGTGASYEQYF. CDR3 nucleotide sequence: TGTGCCAGCAGTCTGGGGACAGGGGCGTCCTACGAGCAGTACTTC.

This clone has only a few counts. The rearrangement links TRBV9 to TRBJ1-2; 9 bases align to TRBD1. V lost 3 bases and J lost 4; bases outside the gene matches: 4. CDR1 and CDR2 from the germline V gene are SGDLS and YYNGEE. This CDR3 comprises 14 residues. This CDR3 is CASSALTGGYGYTF. In nucleotides, the CDR3 is TGTGCCAGCAGCGCCCTGACAGGGGGCTATGGCTACACCTTC. The full variable domain, with the rest looked up from reference TRBV9 and TRBJ1-2, is DSGVTQTPKHLITATGQRVTLRCSPRSGDLSVYWYQQSLDQGLQFLIQYYNGEERAKGNILERFSAQQFPDLHSELNLSSLELGDSALYFCASSALTGGYGYTFGSGTRLTVV.

This clone came up a few times. V is TRBV14 and J is TRBJ2-3, with D possibly being TRBD1 (7 bases). The CDR3 is 18 amino acids. CDR1 is SGHDN, CDR2 FVKESK, per germline. The germline V and J ends were trimmed by 3 bases and 2 bases, with 21 bases remaining between them. The CDR3 coding sequence is TGTGCCAGCAGCCAGGGAGTCGGAGGGGGCTATACCACAGATACGCAGTATTTT. Its translation is CASSQGVGGGYTTDTQYF.